Presented here are 2 T cell receptor beta chains from one specimen sequenced in a study of blood T cell repertoires in COVID-19. Assay used: immunoSEQ multiplex PCR; TCRdb lists only in-frame clones, some missing. Of about 160,000 clones in the sample, approximately 92% are singletons; the top ten hold 4.6%. Sample: peripheral blood. The source is a woman between 45 and 65 years old with acute or convalescent COVID-19.

For the CDR3, the DNA is TGCGCCAGCAGCCATGACAGGGAATTTGCTGAAGCTTTCTTT. Protein product: CASSHDREFAEAFF. The V and J genes are TRBV4-1 and TRBJ1-1; 7 nucleotides align to TRBD1. The CDR3 length is 14 residues. With 3 bases clipped from V and 6 bases from J, the junction kept 7 bases outside the gene matches. Germline values: CDR1 MGHRA, CDR2 YSYEKL.

V and J are TRBV5-1 and TRBJ2-5, with TRBD2 as a possible D gene (5 bases). V was pared by 5 bases and J by 2 bases, with 22 bases between. CDR1 SGHRS and CDR2 YFSETQ come from the germline V gene. The CDR3 totals 17 residues. The CDR3: CASSSNRAEGLQETQYF. CDR3 sequence (DNA): TGCGCCAGCAGTTCTAACCGGGCCGAGGGTCTACAAGAGACCCAGTACTTC.